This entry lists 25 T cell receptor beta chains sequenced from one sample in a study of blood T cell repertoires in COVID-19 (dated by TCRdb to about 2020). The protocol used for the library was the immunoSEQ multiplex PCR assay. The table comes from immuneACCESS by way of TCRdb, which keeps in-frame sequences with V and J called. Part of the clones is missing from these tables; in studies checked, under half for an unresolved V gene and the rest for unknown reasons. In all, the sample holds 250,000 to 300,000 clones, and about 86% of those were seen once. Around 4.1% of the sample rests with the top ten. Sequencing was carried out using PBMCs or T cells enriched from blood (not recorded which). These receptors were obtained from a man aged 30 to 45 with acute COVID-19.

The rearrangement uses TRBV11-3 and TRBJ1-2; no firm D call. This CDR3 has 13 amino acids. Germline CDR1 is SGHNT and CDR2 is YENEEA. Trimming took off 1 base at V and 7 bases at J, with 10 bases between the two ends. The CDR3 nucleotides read TGTGCCAGCAGCTTAGCCAGCGGCTCTGGCTACACCTTC. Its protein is CASSLASGSGYTF.

For the CDR3, the DNA is TGTGCCAGCAGCTTCTCCTCGGGGGGAGATACGCAGTATTTT. This translates into CASSFSSGGDTQYF. This chain joins TRBV7-2 and TRBJ2-3; 7 nucleotides agree with TRBD2. V shed 3 bases and J 5 bases; nucleotides not matched to a gene: 5. Germline lookup yields CDR1 SGHTA and CDR2 FQGNSA. The CDR3 length is 14 residues.

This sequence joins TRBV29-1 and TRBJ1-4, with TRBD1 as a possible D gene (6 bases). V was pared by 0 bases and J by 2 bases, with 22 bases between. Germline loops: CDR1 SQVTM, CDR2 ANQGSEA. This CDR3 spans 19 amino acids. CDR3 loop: CSVEDPGHQPSRTNEKLFF. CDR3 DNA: TGCAGCGTTGAAGACCCGGGACACCAACCTAGTAGGACTAATGAAAAACTGTTTTTT.

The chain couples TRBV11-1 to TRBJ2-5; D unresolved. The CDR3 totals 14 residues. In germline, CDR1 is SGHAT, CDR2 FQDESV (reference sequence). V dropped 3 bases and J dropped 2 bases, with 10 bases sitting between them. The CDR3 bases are TGTGCCAGCAGCTTCGAACAGCCGCAAGAGACCCAGTACTTC. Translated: CASSFEQPQETQYF.

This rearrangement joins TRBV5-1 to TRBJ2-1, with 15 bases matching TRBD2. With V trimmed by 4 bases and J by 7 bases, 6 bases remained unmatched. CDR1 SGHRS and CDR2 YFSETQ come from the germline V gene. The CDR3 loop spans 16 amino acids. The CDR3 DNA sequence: TGCGCCAGCAGCCAGGGACTAGCGGGGGGAATTAATGAGCAGTTCTTC. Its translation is CASSQGLAGGINEQFF.

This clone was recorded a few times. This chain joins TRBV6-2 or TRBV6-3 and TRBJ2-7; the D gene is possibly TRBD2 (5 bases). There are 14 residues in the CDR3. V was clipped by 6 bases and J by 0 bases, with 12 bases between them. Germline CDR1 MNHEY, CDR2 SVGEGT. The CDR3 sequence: CASSGGYASYEQYV. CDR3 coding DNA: TGTGCCAGCAGCGGCGGGTACGCCTCCTACGAGCAGTACGTC.

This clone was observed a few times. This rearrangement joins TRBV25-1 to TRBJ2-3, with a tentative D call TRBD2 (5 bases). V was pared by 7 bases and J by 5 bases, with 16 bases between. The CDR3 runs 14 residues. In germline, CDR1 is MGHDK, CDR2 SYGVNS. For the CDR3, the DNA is TGTGCCAGCACGCCCACCGTGGGAGTAGATACGCAGTATTTT. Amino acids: CASTPTVGVDTQYF.

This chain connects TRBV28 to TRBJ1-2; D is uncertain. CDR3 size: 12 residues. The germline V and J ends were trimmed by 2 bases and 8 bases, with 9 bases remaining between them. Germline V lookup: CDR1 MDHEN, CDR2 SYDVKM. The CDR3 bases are TGTGCCAGCAGTTTAGAGGTAGGAGGCTACACCTTC. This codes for CASSLEVGGYTF.

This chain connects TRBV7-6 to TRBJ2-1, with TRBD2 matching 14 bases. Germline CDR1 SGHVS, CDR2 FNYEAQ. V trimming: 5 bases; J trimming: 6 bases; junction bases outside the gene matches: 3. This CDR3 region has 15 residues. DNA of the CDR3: TGTGCCAGCAGCCGACTAGCGGGGGGGGTCAATGAGCAGTTCTTC. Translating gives CASSRLAGGVNEQFF.

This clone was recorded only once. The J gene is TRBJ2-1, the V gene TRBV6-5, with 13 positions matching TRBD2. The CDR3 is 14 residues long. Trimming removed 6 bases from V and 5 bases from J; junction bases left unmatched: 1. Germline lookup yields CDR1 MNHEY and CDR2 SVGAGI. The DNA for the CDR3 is TGTGCCAGCAGCGGGACTAGCGGGAACAATGAGCAGTTCTTC. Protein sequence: CASSGTSGNNEQFF.

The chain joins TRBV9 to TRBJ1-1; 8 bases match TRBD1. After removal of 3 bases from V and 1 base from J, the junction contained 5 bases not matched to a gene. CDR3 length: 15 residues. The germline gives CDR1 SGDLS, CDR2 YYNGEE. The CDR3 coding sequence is TGTGCCAGCAGCGACCGGACAGGGAGGAACACTGAAGCTTTCTTT. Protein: CASSDRTGRNTEAFF.

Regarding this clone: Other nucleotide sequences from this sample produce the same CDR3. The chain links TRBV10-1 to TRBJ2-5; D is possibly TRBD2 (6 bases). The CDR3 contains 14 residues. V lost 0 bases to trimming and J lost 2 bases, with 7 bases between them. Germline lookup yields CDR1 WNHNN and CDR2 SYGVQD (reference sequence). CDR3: CASSESAGQETQYF. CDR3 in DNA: TGCGCCAGCAGTGAGTCTGCGGGGCAAGAGACCCAGTACTTC.

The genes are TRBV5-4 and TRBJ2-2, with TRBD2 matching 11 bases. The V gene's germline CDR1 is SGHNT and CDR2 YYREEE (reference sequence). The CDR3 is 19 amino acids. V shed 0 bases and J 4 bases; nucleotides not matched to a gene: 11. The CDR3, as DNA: TGTGCCAGCAGCTTGGCCGGAATAGCGGGGGGGCCGAGCACCGGGGAGCTGTTTTTT. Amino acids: CASSLAGIAGGPSTGELFF. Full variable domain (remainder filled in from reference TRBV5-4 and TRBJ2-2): ETGVTQSPTHLIKTRGQQVTLRCSSQSGHNTVSWYQQALGQGPQFIFQYYREEENGRGNFPPRFSGLQFPNYSSELNVNALELDDSALYLCASSLAGIAGGPSTGELFFGEGSRLTVL.

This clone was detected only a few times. This CDR3 reads CASSPRRTGRDNEQFF. The CDR3 region has the DNA TGTGCCAGCAGCCCCCGTAGGACAGGGCGGGACAATGAGCAGTTCTTC. The genes are TRBV11-3 and TRBJ2-1, with TRBD1 matching 8 bases. Germline V gene sequence: CDR1 SGHNT, CDR2 YENEEA. This CDR3 has 16 residues. J lost 5 bases, V lost 5 bases, and 11 bases had no gene match.

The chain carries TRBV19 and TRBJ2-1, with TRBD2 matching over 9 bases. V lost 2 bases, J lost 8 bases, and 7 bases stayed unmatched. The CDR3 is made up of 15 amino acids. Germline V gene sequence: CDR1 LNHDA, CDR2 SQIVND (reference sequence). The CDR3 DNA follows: TGTGCCAGTAGTATAAATGCGGGGGGGCTCTATGAGCAGTTCTTC. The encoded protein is CASSINAGGLYEQFF.

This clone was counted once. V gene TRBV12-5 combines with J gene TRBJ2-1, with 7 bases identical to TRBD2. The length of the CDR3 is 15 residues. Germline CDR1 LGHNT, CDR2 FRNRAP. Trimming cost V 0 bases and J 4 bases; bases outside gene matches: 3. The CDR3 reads CASGLVASGYNEQFF. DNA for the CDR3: TGTGCTAGTGGTTTGGTGGCTAGCGGTTACAATGAGCAGTTCTTC.

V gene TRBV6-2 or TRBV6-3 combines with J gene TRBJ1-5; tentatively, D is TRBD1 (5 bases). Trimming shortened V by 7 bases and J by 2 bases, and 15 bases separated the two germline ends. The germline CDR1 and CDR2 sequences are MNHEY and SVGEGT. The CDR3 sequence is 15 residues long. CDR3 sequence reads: CASTPWGEGNQPQHF. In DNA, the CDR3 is TGTGCCAGCACCCCCTGGGGGGAAGGCAATCAGCCCCAGCATTTT.

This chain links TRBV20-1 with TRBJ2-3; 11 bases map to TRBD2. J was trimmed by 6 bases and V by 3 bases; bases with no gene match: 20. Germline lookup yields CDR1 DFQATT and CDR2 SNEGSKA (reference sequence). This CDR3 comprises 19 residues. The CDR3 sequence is CSASSGRASADSALDTQYF. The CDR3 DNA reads TGCAGTGCTAGTAGCGGGAGGGCCTCCGCCGACTCAGCCCTCGATACGCAGTATTTT.

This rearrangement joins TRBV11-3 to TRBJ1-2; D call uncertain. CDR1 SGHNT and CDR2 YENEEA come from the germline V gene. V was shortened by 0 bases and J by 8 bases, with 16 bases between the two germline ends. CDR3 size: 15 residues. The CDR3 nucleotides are TGTGCCAGCAGCTTAGATTCCCTCCCGGTGGAGGGCTACACCTTC. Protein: CASSLDSLPVEGYTF.

Here the CDR3 reads CATQHSYGTYEQYV. The CDR3 DNA sequence: TGTGCCACTCAACACTCCTACGGGACCTACGAGCAGTACGTC. This chain uses TRBV27 with TRBJ2-7; D is perhaps TRBD2 (5 bases). Between the trimmed V and J ends, which lost 10 bases and 2 bases, there was a span of 18 bases. CDR1 is MNHEY, CDR2 SMNVEV, per germline (reference sequence). The CDR3 spans 14 residues.

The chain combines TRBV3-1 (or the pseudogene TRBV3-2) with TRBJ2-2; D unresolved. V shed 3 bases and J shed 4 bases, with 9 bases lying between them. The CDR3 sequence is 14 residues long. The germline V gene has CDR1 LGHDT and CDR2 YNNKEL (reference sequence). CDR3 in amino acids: CASSHSLRTGELFF. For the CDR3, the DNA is TGTGCCAGCAGCCATTCCTTGCGCACCGGGGAGCTGTTTTTT.

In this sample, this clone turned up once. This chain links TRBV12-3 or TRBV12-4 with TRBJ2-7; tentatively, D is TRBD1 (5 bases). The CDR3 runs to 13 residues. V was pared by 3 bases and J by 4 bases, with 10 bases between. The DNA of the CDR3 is TGTGCCAGCAGTTTTCAGGGCGTGTACGAGCAGTACGTC. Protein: CASSFQGVYEQYV.

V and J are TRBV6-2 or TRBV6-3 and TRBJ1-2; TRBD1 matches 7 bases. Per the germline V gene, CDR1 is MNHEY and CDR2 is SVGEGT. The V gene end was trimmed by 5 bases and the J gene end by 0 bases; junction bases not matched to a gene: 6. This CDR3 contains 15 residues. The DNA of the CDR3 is TGTGCCAGCAGTCAGGGGGACAGAGCTAACTATGGCTACACCTTC. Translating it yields CASSQGDRANYGYTF.

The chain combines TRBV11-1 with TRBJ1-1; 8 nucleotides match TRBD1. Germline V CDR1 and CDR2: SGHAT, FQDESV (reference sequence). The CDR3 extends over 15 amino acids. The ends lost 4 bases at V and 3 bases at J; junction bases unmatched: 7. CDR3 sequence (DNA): TGTGCCAGCAGCTCCGACAGGGGTCTTGACACTGAAGCTTTCTTT. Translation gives CASSSDRGLDTEAFF.

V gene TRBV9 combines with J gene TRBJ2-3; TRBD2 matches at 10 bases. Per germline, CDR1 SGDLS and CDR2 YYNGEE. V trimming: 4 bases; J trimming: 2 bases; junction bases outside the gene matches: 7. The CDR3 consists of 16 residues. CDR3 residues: CASSFRSGGDTDTQYF. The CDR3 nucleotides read TGTGCCAGCAGCTTCCGGAGCGGGGGGGACACAGATACGCAGTATTTT.